This T cell receptor beta chain was found in a study of T-cell reconstitution after alpha-beta-depleted transplantation in children. Notes on the study in general: From surviving recipient T cells and thymic progenitors came the high day-60 TCRbeta diversity observed in some patients. In patients about two months after transplant, alpha-beta T cells reportedly arose from several hundred expanded graft clones. Newly produced T cells mostly accounted for T-cell counts and diversity one year post-transplant.

This clonotype was picked up a small number of times. Its target is unknown. Trimming removed 6 bases from V and 8 bases from J, with 7 bases in between. CDR3 length equals 10 residues. The germline V gene encodes CDR1 MDHEN and CDR2 SYDVKM. For TCRbeta, the library was prepared with unique molecular identifiers. TCRdb called the PCR reads again in MiXCR, with one record for every CDR3 protein. The sample consists of some 150,000 distinct CDR3 sequences, around 10% of them appearing once. The clonotype originates from a female patient aged 2 to 10 who had a stem cell transplant for congenital amegakaryocytic thrombocytopenia, so the T cells may come from the graft donor. The sample consisted of PBMCs, mostly from graft donor cells, taken 180 days after TCRalphabeta/CD19-depleted stem cell transplant. The chain joins TRBV28 to TRBJ1-2; D unclear. Written as DNA, the CDR3 is TGTGCCAGCAGCCATCGGGGCTACACCTTC. Its protein is CASSHRGYTF.